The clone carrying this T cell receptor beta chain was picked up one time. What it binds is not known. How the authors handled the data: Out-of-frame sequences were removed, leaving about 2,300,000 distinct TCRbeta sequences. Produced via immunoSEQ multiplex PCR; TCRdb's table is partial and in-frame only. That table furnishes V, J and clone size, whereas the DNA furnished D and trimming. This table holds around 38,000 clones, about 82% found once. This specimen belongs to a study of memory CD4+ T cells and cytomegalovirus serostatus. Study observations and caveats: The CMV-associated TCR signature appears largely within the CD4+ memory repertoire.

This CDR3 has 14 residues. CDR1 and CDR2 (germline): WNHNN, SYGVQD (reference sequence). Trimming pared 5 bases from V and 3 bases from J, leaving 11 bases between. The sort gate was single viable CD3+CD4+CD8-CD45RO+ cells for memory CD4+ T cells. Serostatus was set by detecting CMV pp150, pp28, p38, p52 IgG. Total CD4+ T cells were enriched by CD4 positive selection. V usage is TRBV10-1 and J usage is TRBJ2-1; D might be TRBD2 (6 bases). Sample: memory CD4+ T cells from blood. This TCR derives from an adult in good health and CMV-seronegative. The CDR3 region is CASSRAGGYNEQFF. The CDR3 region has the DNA TGCGCCAGCAGTCGGGCCGGGGGCTACAATGAGCAGTTCTTC.